A single sample gave rise to the 14 T cell receptor beta chains below, sequenced in a study of T and B cells in COVID-19 patients. TRB rearrangements were amplified by multiplex PCR with BIOMED2 TRB-A/B primers. Using its own MiXCR run on the multiplex PCR reads, TCRdb lists one record per CDR3 protein. The sample has 8,000 to 10,000 distinct CDR3 sequences, approximately 31% seen once; the top ten hold 20% to 25%. Blood genomic DNA input for TRB amplification was roughly 250-500 ng. The sequenced sample was blood. These receptors all come from a human donor who had recovered from COVID-19.

The chain links TRBV7-2 to TRBJ1-1; weak D call: TRBD1 (6 bases). The germline CDR1 and CDR2 sequences are SGHTA and FQGNSA. V lost 11 bases and J 1 base, leaving 14 bases between the germline ends. CDR3 length: 13 residues. CDR3 sequence (DNA): TGTGCCGAGGGGGAAGACCAGAACACTGAAGCTTTCTTT. Translation: CAEGEDQNTEAFF.

The chain uses TRBV5-4 and TRBJ2-3, with D perhaps matching TRBD1 (7 bases). CDR1 and CDR2 (germline): SGHNT, YYREEE (reference sequence). The V end was cut by 5 bases, the J end by 1 base, with 20 bases between. CDR3 size: 17 residues. CDR3 region: CASSFFRQGGGTDTQYF. CDR3 bases: TGTGCCAGCAGTTTTTTCCGACAGGGAGGAGGCACAGATACGCAGTATTTT. Combining the CDR3 with reference TRBV5-4 and TRBJ2-3 gives the whole variable domain ETGVTQSPTHLIKTRGQQVTLRCSSQSGHNTVSWYQQALGQGPQFIFQYYREEENGRGNFPPRFSGLQFPNYSSELNVNALELDDSALYLCASSFFRQGGGTDTQYFGPGTRLTVL.

The rearrangement joins TRBV6-2 or TRBV6-3 to TRBJ2-5, with D unclear. The CDR3 loop spans 14 amino acids. Per the germline V gene, CDR1 is MNHEY and CDR2 is SVGEGT. The germline V and J ends were trimmed by 6 bases and 1 base, with 12 bases remaining between them. The CDR3 reads CASRNGRIQETQYF. The CDR3 DNA sequence: TGTGCCAGCAGGAATGGGCGGATCCAAGAGACCCAGTACTTC.

The chain is built from TRBV24-1 and TRBJ2-2; 10 nucleotides line up with TRBD1. The V and J ends lost 4 bases and 7 bases, in that order; junction bases with no gene match: 5. This CDR3 is built from 15 residues. From germline, CDR1 is KGHDR and CDR2 SFDVKD. CDR3 in amino acids: CATSEPTGGNGELFF. The CDR3 DNA follows: TGTGCCACCAGTGAACCGACAGGGGGCAACGGGGAGCTGTTTTTT.

The table lists this clonotype with a few counts. This rearrangement joins TRBV5-1 to TRBJ1-1; D ambiguous. Trimming removed 3 bases from V and 3 bases from J, with 12 bases in between. This CDR3 region has 14 residues. The V gene's germline CDR1 is SGHRS and CDR2 YFSETQ. CDR3 nucleotide sequence: TGCGCCAGCAGCTCTGGACGACTGGACACTGAAGCTTTCTTT. This translates into CASSSGRLDTEAFF.

This clonotype was seen only a few times. V and J are TRBV5-6 and TRBJ1-2, with TRBD1 as a possible D gene (5 bases). Germline lookup yields CDR1 SGHDT and CDR2 YYEEEE. CDR3 length equals 16 residues. V was pared by 3 bases and J by 0 bases, with 15 bases between. As DNA, the CDR3 is TGTGCCAGCAGCTCGGGGGAGACAGAGACTAACTATGGCTACACCTTC. Amino acid sequence: CASSSGETETNYGYTF.

The V call is TRBV12-3 or TRBV12-4, the J call TRBJ2-3; D remains ambiguous. This CDR3 contains 14 residues. Trimming shortened V by 1 base and J by 0 bases, and 5 bases separated the two germline ends. CDR3 residues: CASSLGYSTDTQYF. The CDR3, as DNA: TGTGCCAGCAGTTTAGGCTACAGCACAGATACGCAGTATTTT.

This clonotype was counted once. The V gene is TRBV24-1, the J gene TRBJ1-5; 7 nucleotides align to TRBD1. The CDR3 is made up of 18 amino acids. The V gene end was trimmed by 3 bases and the J gene end by 2 bases; junction bases not matched to a gene: 12. Germline V gene lookup returns CDR1 KGHDR and CDR2 SFDVKD. This CDR3 is CATSDRQGPEGRNQPQHF. In DNA, the CDR3 is TGTGCCACCAGTGATCGACAGGGCCCCGAAGGTCGCAATCAGCCCCAGCATTTT.

This clonotype came up a few times. The chain couples TRBV10-3 to TRBJ1-5; D is possibly TRBD1 (5 bases). Germline CDR1 is ENHRY and CDR2 is SYGVKD. V lost 3 bases, J lost 0 bases, and 6 bases lay in between. The CDR3 is 14 residues long. As DNA, the CDR3 is TGTGCCATCAGTGATGACAGTAGCAATCAGCCCCAGCATTTT. Amino acids: CAISDDSSNQPQHF.

A few counts support this clonotype. The chain is built from TRBV6-4 and TRBJ1-3; the D is unclear. V shed 4 bases and J shed 0 bases, with 13 bases lying between them. The germline V gene encodes CDR1 MRHNA and CDR2 SNTAGT. The CDR3 extends over 16 amino acids. The chain's CDR3 is CASSVGGRFSGNTIYF. The CDR3 bases are TGTGCCAGCAGTGTGGGCGGACGATTCTCTGGAAACACCATATATTTT.

V usage is TRBV11-1 and J usage is TRBJ1-4; 9 bases agree with TRBD1. The CDR3 is made up of 17 amino acids. In germline, CDR1 is SGHAT, CDR2 FQDESV (reference sequence). Trimming at V came to 6 bases and at J to 6 bases, leaving 14 bases not matched to a gene. CDR3 protein: CASSHRGRRIIDEKLFF. CDR3 nucleotide sequence: TGTGCCAGCAGTCACAGGGGGCGAAGGATCATTGATGAAAAACTGTTTTTT.

Turning to this clonotype: At one end, the junction sequence differs from germline, possibly due to a read error. The chain joins TRBV7-6 to TRBJ2-2; D is unclear. CDR3 size: 12 residues. The germline CDR1 and CDR2 sequences are SGHVS and FNYEAQ. The CDR3, as DNA: TGTACCAGCAGCTTAATGGTCGGGGAGCTGTTTTTT. Translating it yields CTSSLMVGELFF.

This chain uses TRBV10-3 with TRBJ2-3; 9 bases line up with TRBD2. Germline values: CDR1 ENHRY, CDR2 SYGVKD. This CDR3 contains 15 residues. The ends lost 10 bases at V and 0 bases at J; junction bases unmatched: 8. This CDR3 is CATRGRGGSTDTQYF. The CDR3 DNA sequence: TGTGCCACCAGAGGGCGGGGGGGCAGCACAGATACGCAGTATTTT.

This rearrangement joins TRBV10-3 to TRBJ1-4, with 8 bases matching TRBD1. This CDR3 contains 14 residues. Germline trimming cut 7 bases from V and 6 bases from J; bases unmatched to any gene: 7. The germline V gene encodes CDR1 ENHRY and CDR2 SYGVKD. The CDR3 DNA sequence: TGTGCCATCAACCAGGGGGCGGGCGATGAAAAACTGTTTTTT. Protein product: CAINQGAGDEKLFF.